Listed below are T cell receptor beta chains from one sample, sequenced in a study of T cell repertoires in cytomegalovirus infection. No antigen is known for these receptors. In TCRdb, the reads were re-called with MiXCR into one record per CDR3 protein. The sample includes about 400,000 distinct CDR3 sequences, 34% of them seen just once. Sequencing was performed on cultured PBMCs, taken from culture after CMV antigen stimulation. Receptor source: a human donor in good health (CMV status not recorded). Some clones in this sample may be carry-over from other donors' samples. The CDR3 runs from the conserved cysteine through the conserved F or W. A D gene is named only where the DNA matches it firmly. Not all rows give a size; the values are once, few, many and, for expanded clones, a class.

size	D	length	V	J	CDR3	DNA
NA	NA	14	TRBV28	TRBJ1-1	CASTLGVLNTEAFF	TGTGCCAGCACCTTGGGGGTATTGAACACTGAAGCTTTCTTT
many	NA	14	TRBV7-2	TRBJ1-1	CASSRTTLNTEAFF	TGTGCCAGCAGCCGTACAACTTTGAACACTGAAGCTTTCTTT
NA	NA	18	TRBV4-3	TRBJ2-6	CASSPAGVPISGANVLTF	TGCGCCAGCAGCCCGGCTGGGGTTCCAATCTCTGGGGCCAACGTCCTGACTTTC
NA	TRBD2	18	TRBV4-3	TRBJ2-1	CASSQVRASGSAHNEQFF	TGCGCCAGCAGCCAGGTACGGGCTAGCGGGAGCGCACACAATGAGCAGTTCTTC
many	NA	16	TRBV7-2	TRBJ1-2	CASSQYRSTPNYGYTF	TGTGCCAGCAGCCAGTACAGGTCTACTCCTAACTATGGCTACACCTTC
NA	TRBD1	16	TRBV7-2	TRBJ1-2	CASSPRGQGIGYGYTF	TGTGCCAGCAGCCCCCGGGGACAGGGGATCGGCTATGGCTACACCTTC
few	NA	16	TRBV7-9	TRBJ1-4	CASSSSRGGGNEKLFF	TGTGCCAGCAGCTCCTCCCGTGGCGGGGGAAATGAAAAACTGTTTTTT
few	NA	13	TRBV5-4	TRBJ2-5	CASSRENQETQYF	TGTGCCAGCAGTAGGGAGAACCAAGAGACCCAGTACTTC
few	TRBD1	15	TRBV12-3/TRBV12-4	TRBJ2-3	CASSPGTVSTDTQYF	TGTGCCAGCAGTCCAGGGACAGTGAGCACAGATACGCAGTATTTT
NA	NA	17	TRBV20-1	TRBJ2-3	CSARDLGFGLGTDTQYF	TGCAGTGCTAGAGATCTCGGTTTTGGGCTGGGCACAGATACGCAGTATTTT
NA	NA	16	TRBV24-1	TRBJ2-1	CATSDPEGDWDNEQFF	TGTGCCACCAGTGATCCCGAGGGGGATTGGGACAATGAGCAGTTCTTC
NA	NA	16	TRBV20-1	TRBJ2-1	CSARDPAENSYNEQFF	TGCAGTGCTAGAGATCCAGCGGAGAATTCCTACAATGAGCAGTTCTTC
many	NA	16	TRBV12-3/TRBV12-4	TRBJ1-3	CASTLGQSSSGNTIYF	TGTGCCAGCACCTTAGGGCAGTCGAGCTCTGGAAACACCATATATTTT
NA	NA	11	TRBV11-2	TRBJ2-3	CASSFGWAQYF	TGTGCCAGCAGCTTCGGGTGGGCGCAGTATTTT
NA	TRBD1	18	TRBV19	TRBJ1-4	CASSAGPLGTARNEKLFF	TGTGCCAGTAGTGCCGGACCCCTGGGGACAGCCCGTAATGAAAAACTGTTTTTT
NA	TRBD1	16	TRBV20-1	TRBJ2-1	CSARDRDRGYDNEQFF	TGCAGTGCTAGAGATCGGGACAGGGGGTATGACAATGAGCAGTTCTTC
few	NA	14	TRBV27	TRBJ1-1	CASSLLVAGEEAFF	TGTGCCAGCAGTTTATTGGTCGCGGGGGAGGAAGCTTTCTTT
few	NA	18	TRBV28	TRBJ2-3	CASSLSVNDPQNTDTQYF	TGTGCCAGCAGTCTTTCGGTGAATGACCCCCAAAACACAGATACGCAGTATTTT
NA	TRBD1	14	TRBV6-5	TRBJ2-1	CASSRTGDGNEQFF	TGTGCCAGCAGTAGGACAGGGGATGGGAATGAGCAGTTCTTC
NA	NA	14	TRBV7-8	TRBJ1-2	CASSLAPAAGRYTF	TGTGCCAGCAGCTTAGCGCCGGCGGCCGGGCGCTACACCTTC
few	NA	13	TRBV7-8	TRBJ1-6	CASSYFRNSPLHF	TGTGCCAGCAGCTACTTTCGGAATTCACCCCTCCACTTT
NA	NA	11	TRBV12-3/TRBV12-4	TRBJ2-1	CASSLGLQQFF	TGTGCCAGCAGCCTAGGACTTCAGCAGTTCTTC
NA	NA	16	TRBV28	TRBJ1-1	CASSLSSAGMNTEAFF	TGTGCCAGCAGTTTATCGTCGGCAGGAATGAACACTGAAGCTTTCTTT
few	NA	15	TRBV19	TRBJ2-1	CASSIRDVGYNEQFF	TGTGCCAGTAGTATAAGGGACGTCGGCTACAATGAGCAGTTCTTC
few	NA	16	TRBV7-2	TRBJ2-7	CASSLVGGRSLHEQYF	TGTGCCAGCAGCTTAGTAGGGGGTCGGAGCTTACACGAGCAGTACTTC
few	NA	15	TRBV6-1	TRBJ1-1	CASSESGGRGAEAFF	TGTGCCAGCAGTGAAAGCGGGGGAAGGGGGGCTGAAGCTTTCTTT
NA	NA	15	TRBV7-2	TRBJ2-5	CASKNPGTAEETQYF	TGTGCCAGCAAAAACCCCGGGACTGCAGAAGAGACCCAGTACTTC
many	TRBD2	16	TRBV4-2	TRBJ2-1	CASSQERTSGNHEQFF	TGTGCCAGCAGCCAAGAGCGGACTAGCGGGAACCATGAGCAGTTCTTC